This T cell receptor (beta chain) derives from a study of cytomegalovirus exposure and HLA in healthy donors. Whole-study context: Researchers previously reported finding some 110 million unique TCR beta sequences from roughly 180 million T cells. Study-level points and caveats: After further analysis at a later stage, 16,951 TCR beta sequences were associated with HLA alleles at 0.05 false discovery rate. It was reported in a later analysis that an Asian-associated ancestry cluster showed fewer N-insertions than the roughly 660-donor mean.

The CDR3 runs to 14 residues. V was clipped by 2 bases and J by 5 bases, with 10 bases between them. Germline CDR1 reads SNHLY; CDR2 reads FYNNEI. The PCR had 60 Vbeta and 13 Jbeta primers. Measured with immunoSEQ multiplex PCR; TCRdb has only the in-frame clones, and not every one. The listing records about 150,000 clones. A remark on this clone: The antigen is unknown.

The J gene is TRBJ2-1, the V gene TRBV2, with D possibly TRBD1 on 6 matching bases. The sequenced sample was PBMCs. The clonotype originates from a woman between 50 and 59 years old in good health and CMV-seronegative. CDR3 loop: CASSEQGINNEQFF. In DNA, the CDR3 is TGTGCCAGCAGTGAACAGGGGATAAACAATGAGCAGTTCTTC. Drawing the rest from reference TRBV2 and TRBJ2-1, the complete variable domain is EPEVTQTPSHQVTQMGQEVILRCVPISNHLYFYWYRQILGQKVEFLVSFYNNEISEKSEIFDDQFSVERPDGSNFTLKIRSTKLEDSAMYFCASSEQGINNEQFFGPGTRLTVL.